The present T cell receptor (beta chain) was sequenced within a study of cytomegalovirus exposure and HLA in healthy donors. Notes on the study in general: Analysis performed later showed TCR beta chains linked to HLA being more clonally expanded than equally common others. With later analysis, a missense DCLRE1C variant became linked to TCR beta V- and J-gene trimming. Earlier analysis yielded a pattern in which most TCR beta V segments were productive about 87% or about 30% of the time.

As regards this clone: Its target is unknown.

60 Vbeta and 13 Jbeta primers were used in PCR. Method: immunoSEQ multiplex PCR; TCRdb's copy keeps in-frame clones and lacks some. Here the sample spans 95,000 to 150,000 clones, around two thirds being singletons. Germline V gene lookup returns CDR1 SEHNR and CDR2 FQNEAQ (reference sequence). There are 19 residues in the CDR3. Trimming cost V 0 bases and J 2 bases; bases outside gene matches: 6. The gene calls are TRBV7-9 and TRBJ2-4, with 14 bases matching TRBD2. Sample: PBMCs. This clonotype originated in a woman in her forties in good health and CMV-seropositive. CDR3 sequence: CASSLAGLAGAGTKNIQYF. DNA for the CDR3: TGTGCCAGCAGCTTAGCGGGACTAGCGGGGGCGGGGACCAAAAACATTCAGTACTTC.